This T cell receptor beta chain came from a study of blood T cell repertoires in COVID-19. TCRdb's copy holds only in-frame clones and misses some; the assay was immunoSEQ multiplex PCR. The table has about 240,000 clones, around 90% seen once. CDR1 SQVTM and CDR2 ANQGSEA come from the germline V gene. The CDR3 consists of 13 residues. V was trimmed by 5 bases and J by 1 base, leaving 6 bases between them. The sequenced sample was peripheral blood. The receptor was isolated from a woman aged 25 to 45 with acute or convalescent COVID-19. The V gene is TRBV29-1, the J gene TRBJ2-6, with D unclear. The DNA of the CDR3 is TGCAGCGTTCAGGCGTCTGGGGCCAACGTCCTGACTTTC. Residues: CSVQASGANVLTF.